This TCR beta chain was retrieved from a study of T cells in Graves' hyperthyroidism and ophthalmopathy. Disease duration under 2 months; hyperthyroidism patients were aged 18 to 65. Clinical symptoms, serum thyroxine, TRAb, thyroid ultrasound and orbital computed tomography established diagnosis. TCR beta CDR3 regions were amplified from RNA transcripts. A set of HTBI primers served as the primers for a first-round RT-PCR of the TCR CDR3. TCRdb processed the multiplex PCR reads anew with MiXCR; each CDR3 protein has one entry. Seen here are about 720,000 distinct CDR3 sequences, roughly 15% observed once, and the top ten hold around 7.7%. This clonotype was detected ten times or more. CDR1 MDHEN and CDR2 SYDVKM come from the germline V gene. The CDR3 length is 15 residues. J gave up 2 bases and V 6 bases, and 6 bases lay outside the gene matches.

The sequenced sample was blood. The V call is TRBV28, the J call TRBJ1-5, with 8 bases lining up with TRBD1. The receptor was isolated from a man aged 18 to 30 with Graves' hyperthyroidism. Written as DNA, the CDR3 is TGTGCCAGCAGCAATGACAGGGGAGGCAATCAGCCCCAGCATTTT. Translated, it gives CASSNDRGGNQPQHF.